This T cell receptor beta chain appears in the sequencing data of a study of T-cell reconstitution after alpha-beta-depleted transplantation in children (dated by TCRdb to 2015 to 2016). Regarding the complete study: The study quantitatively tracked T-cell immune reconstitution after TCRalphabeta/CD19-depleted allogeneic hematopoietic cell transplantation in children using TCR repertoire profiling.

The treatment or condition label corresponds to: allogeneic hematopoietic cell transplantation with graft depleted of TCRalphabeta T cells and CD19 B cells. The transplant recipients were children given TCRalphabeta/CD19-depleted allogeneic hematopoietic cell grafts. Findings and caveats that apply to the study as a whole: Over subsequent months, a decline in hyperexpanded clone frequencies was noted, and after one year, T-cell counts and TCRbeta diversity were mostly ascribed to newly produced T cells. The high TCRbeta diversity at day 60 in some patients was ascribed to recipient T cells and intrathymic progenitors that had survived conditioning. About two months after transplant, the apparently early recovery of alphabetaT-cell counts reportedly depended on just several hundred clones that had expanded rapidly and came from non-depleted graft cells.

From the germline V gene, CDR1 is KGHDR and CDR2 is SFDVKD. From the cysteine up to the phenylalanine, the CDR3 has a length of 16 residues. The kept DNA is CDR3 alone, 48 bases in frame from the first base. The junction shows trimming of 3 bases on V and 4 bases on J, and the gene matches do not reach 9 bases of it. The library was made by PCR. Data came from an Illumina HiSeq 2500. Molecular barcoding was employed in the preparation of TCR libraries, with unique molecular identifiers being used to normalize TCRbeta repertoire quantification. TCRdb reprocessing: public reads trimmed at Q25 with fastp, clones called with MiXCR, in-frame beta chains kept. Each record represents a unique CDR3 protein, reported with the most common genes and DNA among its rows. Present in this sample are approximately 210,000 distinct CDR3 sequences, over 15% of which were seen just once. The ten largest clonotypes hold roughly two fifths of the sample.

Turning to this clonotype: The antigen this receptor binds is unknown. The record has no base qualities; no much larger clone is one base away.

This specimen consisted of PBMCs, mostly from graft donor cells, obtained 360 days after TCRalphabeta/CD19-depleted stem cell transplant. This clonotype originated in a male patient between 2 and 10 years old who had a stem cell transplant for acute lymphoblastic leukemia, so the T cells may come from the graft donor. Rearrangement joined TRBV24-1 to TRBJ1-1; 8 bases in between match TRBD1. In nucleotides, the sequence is TGTGCCACCAGTGATCCCCGACAGGGGAGTGTCACTGAAGCTTTCTTT. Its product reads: CATSDPRQGSVTEAFF.